This is a list of T cell receptor beta chains from one sample in a study of PD-1 blockade in classical Hodgkin lymphoma. The data were produced by immunoSEQ multiplex PCR, yet TCRdb's version contains in-frame clones alone and is incomplete. Seen here are about 36,000 clones, about 70% observed once, and the top ten hold 13% to 15%. The material sequenced was peripheral blood mononuclear cells (PBMCs), taken before the second cycle of nivolumab. The receptors shown here come from a human donor with classical Hodgkin lymphoma. Each CDR3 is given with its conserved first and last residue. A D gene is named only where the DNA matches it firmly. Not every row has a clone size; where given, it reads once, few, many or a size class.

>.|TRBJ2-7|TRBV12-5|.
CASGKRRTGYEQYF
TGTGCTAGTGGTAAAAGACGGACGGGCTACGAGCAGTACTTC
>TRBD1|TRBJ1-4|TRBV9|few
CASSSQGAGEKLFF
TGTGCCAGCAGCTCTCAGGGGGCGGGGGAAAAACTGTTTTTT
>.|TRBJ1-5|TRBV5-1|.
CASSLANPGEQPQHF
TGCGCCAGCAGCTTGGCCAACCCGGGGGAACAGCCCCAGCATTTT
>.|TRBJ2-1|TRBV7-2|.
CASSLDGRSYNEQFF
TGTGCCAGCAGCTTAGACGGGAGATCCTACAATGAGCAGTTCTTC
>TRBD2|TRBJ2-1|TRBV7-3|.
CASSLAGTSGSYNEQFF
TGTGCCAGCAGCTTAGCCGGGACTAGCGGCTCCTACAATGAGCAGTTCTTC
>TRBD2|TRBJ2-1|TRBV13|.
CASSPTTSGRIGKQFF
TGTGCCAGCAGCCCGACCACTAGCGGGAGGATAGGTAAGCAGTTCTTC
>TRBD1|TRBJ2-5|TRBV5-1|.
CASSPGQPQETQYF
TGCGCCAGCAGCCCGGGACAGCCCCAAGAGACCCAGTACTTC
>.|TRBJ2-6|TRBV5-4|.
CASRGGGSGANVLTF
TGTGCCAGCAGAGGGGGAGGCTCTGGGGCCAACGTCCTGACTTTC
>TRBD1|TRBJ1-1|TRBV28|.
CASSRIPRTGNPLNTEAFF
TGTGCCAGCAGCCGAATCCCACGGACAGGGAATCCTCTGAACACTGAAGCTTTCTTT
>TRBD1|TRBJ1-4|TRBV5-8|few
CASSSPGQVFGKLFF
TGTGCCAGCAGCTCCCCCGGACAGGTTTTTGGAAAACTGTTTTTT